One and the same sample provided the 14 T cell receptor beta chains below, sequenced in a study of shared clonotypes between healthy human individuals. Sequencing used immunoSEQ multiplex PCR; TCRdb keeps in-frame clones, though not all of them. Among more than 1,200,000 clones listed, 98% were seen once. Sequenced: naive CD4+ T cells sorted from blood. Subset in this sample: CD45RA+ positively selected. The receptor source for this set is a man aged 25 to 40 in good health.

This rearrangement joins TRBV11-2 to TRBJ2-7, with a tentative D call TRBD1 (6 bases). The CDR3 spans 15 residues. The V end lost 5 bases, the J end lost 2 bases, and 16 bases lay between the germline ends. Germline values: CDR1 SGHAT, CDR2 FQNNGV. CDR3: CASSRRTVDAYEQYF. The CDR3 DNA reads as TGTGCCAGCAGCCGGAGGACAGTCGATGCCTACGAGCAGTACTTC.

The V and J genes are TRBV6-5 and TRBJ1-2; D might be TRBD1 (6 bases). Germline values: CDR1 MNHEY, CDR2 SVGAGI. Deletions cut 2 bases from V and 6 bases from J, with 19 bases between. This CDR3 comprises 16 residues. CDR3 in amino acids: CASSYTPWTVADGYTF. CDR3 in DNA: TGTGCCAGCAGTTACACCCCATGGACAGTCGCCGATGGCTACACCTTC.

Points on this clone: The sample has other DNA sequences that encode this CDR3 too. The rearrangement uses TRBV18 and TRBJ2-7; D not certain. Germline lookup yields CDR1 KGHSH and CDR2 LQKENI. V lost 2 bases and J lost 5, with 7 bases in between. The length of the CDR3 is 12 residues. As DNA, the CDR3 is TGTGCCAGCTCACCAGGAACCAACGAGCAGTACTTC. Translated, it gives CASSPGTNEQYF.

V usage is TRBV9 and J usage is TRBJ2-7; D is uncertain. Trimming removed 4 bases from V and 1 base from J, with 12 bases in between. Germline assignment: CDR1 SGDLS and CDR2 YYNGEE. The CDR3 runs 14 residues. CDR3 DNA: TGTGCCAGCAGCCCCGATCGCAATTCCTACGAGCAGTACTTC. Translated, it gives CASSPDRNSYEQYF.

This rearrangement joins TRBV19 to TRBJ2-5, with a possible D match to TRBD1 (6 bases). The CDR3 runs to 12 residues. V lost 8 bases and J lost 5, with 12 bases in between. The germline CDR1 and CDR2 sequences are LNHDA and SQIVND (reference sequence). CDR3: CASGQMGETQYF. The CDR3 DNA sequence: TGTGCCAGTGGACAGATGGGGGAGACCCAGTACTTC.

The V call is TRBV9, the J call TRBJ2-3; 10 nucleotides match TRBD2. The germline gives CDR1 SGDLS, CDR2 YYNGEE. Trimming removed 4 bases from V and 10 bases from J; junction bases left unmatched: 15. This CDR3 region has 16 residues. This CDR3 reads CASSLGVAGGGQAQYF. The CDR3 DNA reads as TGTGCCAGCAGCTTAGGGGTAGCGGGAGGTGGGCAGGCGCAGTATTTT.

The rearrangement joins TRBV29-1 to TRBJ2-1; 12 bases line up with TRBD2. Trimming took 0 bases from V and 6 from J; bases not matched to a gene: 9. Germline V gene lookup returns CDR1 SQVTM and CDR2 ANQGSEA. The CDR3 is 17 residues long. This chain's CDR3 is CSVEEVRGLAGFNEQFF. Written as DNA, the CDR3 is TGCAGCGTTGAAGAGGTCCGGGGACTAGCGGGCTTCAATGAGCAGTTCTTC.

In the case of this clone: Other DNA sequences within the sample encode an identical CDR3. The rearrangement links TRBV20-1 to TRBJ2-5; D ambiguous. This CDR3 region has 11 residues. Looked up from germline, CDR1 is DFQATT and CDR2 is SNEGSKA (reference sequence). V was pared by 3 bases and J by 4 bases, with 6 bases between. The CDR3 DNA is TGCAGTGCTAGGCCAGGAGAGACCCAGTACTTC. This encodes CSARPGETQYF.

This clone was counted once. The chain recombines TRBV9 with TRBJ2-7; 9 bases align to TRBD2. Germline CDR1 and CDR2: SGDLS and YYNGEE. The V segment lost 4 bases and the J segment 2 bases; nucleotides outside the gene matches: 10. The CDR3 extends over 16 amino acids. The CDR3 spells CASSLRPGLATYEQYF. CDR3 bases: TGTGCCAGCAGCTTAAGACCGGGACTAGCAACCTACGAGCAGTACTTC. Based on the CDR3 plus reference TRBV9 and TRBJ2-7, the full variable domain is DSGVTQTPKHLITATGQRVTLRCSPRSGDLSVYWYQQSLDQGLQFLIQYYNGEERAKGNILERFSAQQFPDLHSELNLSSLELGDSALYFCASSLRPGLATYEQYFGPGTRLTVT.

The V and J genes are TRBV6-5 and TRBJ1-5; D uncertain. V lost 2 bases to trimming and J lost 9 bases, with 14 bases between them. CDR1 and CDR2 from the germline V gene are MNHEY and SVGAGI. CDR3 size: 14 residues. The CDR3, as DNA: TGTGCCAGCAGTTACGAATTTGCTAGAGGGCCCCAGCATTTT. It is translated as CASSYEFARGPQHF.

This chain joins TRBV28 and TRBJ2-7; TRBD1 agrees at 9 bases. J lost 6 bases, V lost 7 bases, and 10 bases had no gene match. The CDR3 spans 14 residues. Germline V gene lookup returns CDR1 MDHEN and CDR2 SYDVKM. This CDR3 reads CASTAQGASIEQYF. The CDR3, as DNA: TGTGCCAGCACCGCACAGGGGGCCTCTATCGAGCAGTACTTC.

V gene TRBV7-6 combines with J gene TRBJ2-7; 7 nucleotides agree with TRBD1. The CDR3 runs to 17 residues. Germline loops: CDR1 SGHVS, CDR2 FNYEAQ. Germline trimming cut 0 bases from V and 2 bases from J; bases unmatched to any gene: 10. CDR3 in DNA: TGTGCCAGCAGCTTAGCGGGAGAAGGGGGCCAACCCTACGAGCAGTACTTC. Its translation is CASSLAGEGGQPYEQYF.

V is TRBV20-1 and J is TRBJ2-5, with D unclear. The germline V gene encodes CDR1 DFQATT and CDR2 SNEGSKA (reference sequence). V dropped 6 bases and J dropped 4 bases, with 9 bases sitting between them. This CDR3 is 11 amino acids long. CDR3 amino acids: CSASFRETQYF. CDR3 bases: TGCAGTGCCTCGTTCCGAGAGACCCAGTACTTC.

The chain links TRBV28 to TRBJ1-1, with a tentative D call TRBD1 (6 bases). The CDR3 has 13 residues. Germline V gene sequence: CDR1 MDHEN, CDR2 SYDVKM. The ends were cut back, 5 bases at V and 3 bases at J, with 10 bases in the middle. The CDR3 sequence is CASSEGVHTEAFF. The CDR3 nucleotides read TGTGCCAGCAGTGAGGGGGTGCACACTGAAGCTTTCTTT.